This record concerns one TCR beta chain sequence. Profiled with immunoSEQ multiplex PCR; TCRdb holds only in-frame clones, not every one. The table lists about 290,000 clones, 85% of them singletons. This sample is drawn from a study of blood T cell repertoires in COVID-19. Background on the study: In each case, the material was cDNA or gDNA derived from T cells, B-cell-depleted T cells, or PBMCs.

The CDR3 runs 13 residues. V was shortened by 3 bases and J by 5 bases, with 8 bases between the two germline ends. V and J are TRBV12-3 or TRBV12-4 and TRBJ1-3; D call uncertain. Sequenced sample: peripheral blood. The TCR sequence derives from a woman in her forties or fifties with active or convalescent COVID-19. The CDR3 here is CASSLSERNTIYF. CDR3 DNA: TGTGCCAGCAGTTTGAGCGAAAGAAACACCATATATTTT.